This T cell receptor (beta chain) came from a study of T cell changes during pregnancy in multiple sclerosis. Produced via immunoSEQ multiplex PCR; TCRdb's table is partial and in-frame only. The sample has more than 65,000 clones, less than 90% seen once. CDR3 size: 14 residues. From germline, CDR1 is MNHEY and CDR2 SMNVEV (reference sequence). V shed 5 bases and J 3 bases; nucleotides not matched to a gene: 5. This clone was seen a single time. This chain uses TRBV27 with TRBJ2-7, with 9 bases fitting TRBD1. Source: peripheral blood, taken before pregnancy. The sequence came from a female donor with multiple sclerosis, enrolled in a pregnancy study. The CDR3 region is CASSPRDRVYEQYF. The CDR3, as DNA: TGTGCCAGCAGTCCCCGGGACAGGGTCTACGAGCAGTACTTC.